Listed below are T cell receptor beta chains from one sample, sequenced in a study of shared clonotypes between healthy human individuals. Some clones are missing from TCRdb's copy, which holds only in-frame ones; the method was immunoSEQ multiplex PCR. There are about 2 million clones in the sample; 85% to 95% occur only once, and around 0.13% lies in the top ten. Sequencing used naive CD4+ T cells sorted from blood. Source of these receptors: a man younger than 30 in good health. Both conserved end residues are part of each CDR3.

V	J	CDR3
TRBV19	TRBJ2-7	CASGDRAYEQYF
TRBV28	TRBJ2-2	CASSSPAGGDTGELFF
TRBV27	TRBJ1-2	CASSLFRSDKNYGYTF
TRBV2	TRBJ1-2	CASSEEEGAYGYTF
TRBV10-1	TRBJ2-1	CASSDFAGASGTFGEQFF
TRBV30	TRBJ2-7	CAWKGVVHEQYF
TRBV2	TRBJ2-7	CASGTQISYEQYF
TRBV2	TRBJ2-3	CASRGGGDTQYF
TRBV7-2	TRBJ2-5	CASSYSRETQYF
TRBV27	TRBJ2-3	CASHRLSTDTQYF
TRBV5-1	TRBJ2-3	CASSSGTSGVVGTQYF
TRBV28	TRBJ1-4	CASSLADRAHEKLFF
TRBV18	TRBJ2-5	CASSPRQRETQYF
TRBV12-5	TRBJ2-5	CASGLGTSGETQYF
TRBV7-9	TRBJ2-2	CASSLRTSANTGELFF
TRBV10-3	TRBJ1-1	CAISESNSNTEAFF